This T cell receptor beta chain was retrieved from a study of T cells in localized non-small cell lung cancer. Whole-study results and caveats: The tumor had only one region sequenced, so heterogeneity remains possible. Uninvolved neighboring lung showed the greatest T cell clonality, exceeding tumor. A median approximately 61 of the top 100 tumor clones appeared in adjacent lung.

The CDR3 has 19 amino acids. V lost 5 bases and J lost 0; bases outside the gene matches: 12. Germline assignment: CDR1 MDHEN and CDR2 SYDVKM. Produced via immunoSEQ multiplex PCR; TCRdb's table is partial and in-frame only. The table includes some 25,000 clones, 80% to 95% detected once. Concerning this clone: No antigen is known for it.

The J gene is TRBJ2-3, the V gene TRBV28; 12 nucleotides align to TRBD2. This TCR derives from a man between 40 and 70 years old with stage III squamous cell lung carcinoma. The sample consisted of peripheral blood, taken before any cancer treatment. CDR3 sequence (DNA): TGTGCCAGCAGTCGAGCACCGTGGACTAGCGGGGAAAGCACAGATACGCAGTATTTT. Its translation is CASSRAPWTSGESTDTQYF.